Listed here is a single TCR beta chain. This clonotype was observed at least ten times. There is no known antigen for this receptor. No base qualities exist here, and no much larger clone lies one base off it. The method behind the library was RT-PCR. Instrument on record: Illumina HiSeq 2500. TCRdb trimmed the raw reads at Q25, called clones with MiXCR and kept productive beta chains. Identical CDR3 proteins give one entry, which carries the most common genes and DNA. The sample includes about half a million distinct CDR3 sequences, with around 25% observed a single time. The ten largest clones represent 1.9% of the sample. The data belong to a study of response to subunit inactivated influenza vaccine (dated by TCRdb to 2017 to 2018). Some background on the complete study: Deep quantitative profiling of the T cell receptor repertoire was used in the study to follow responses to a trivalent subunit inactivated influenza vaccine.

What the work shows at the level of the full study, not this receptor alone: The authors suggested that each seasonal influenza vaccination may recruit only a limited number of new T cells.

Germline trimming: 5 bases from V, 5 bases from J; junction bases outside gene matches: 4. The CDR3 sequence holds 15 residues, the cysteine and phenylalanine included. Only CDR3 DNA remains: 45 bases, in frame from the first base. The sequenced sample was CD4+ T cells sorted from PBMCs, obtained less than 6 days after vaccination. This TCR was sampled from a man aged 50-59 years who received an inactivated influenza vaccine. Donor details come from another sample of the same person, matched by shared clones. Recombination linked TRBV12-3 or TRBV12-4 to TRBJ2-5, and 14 junctional nucleotides match TRBD2. The CDR3 here reads CASSGLAGGLETQYF. The bases are TGTGCCAGCAGTGGACTAGCGGGAGGATTGGAGACCCAGTACTTC.